Given below is one TCR beta chain in context. The assay was immunoSEQ multiplex PCR, and TCRdb's table has in-frame clones only and misses some. The sample shows around 200,000 clones, roughly 92% of them seen only once. This specimen comes from a study of T cell responses to AZD1222 COVID-19 vaccine. CDR1 is MGHRA and CDR2 is YSYEKL in the germline V gene. This CDR3 contains 17 residues. Trimming took off 8 bases at V and 8 bases at J, with 30 bases between the two ends. This rearrangement joins TRBV4-1 to TRBJ1-1; no clear D. This TCR came from an adult who received the AZD1222 COVID-19 vaccine. The sequences come from peripheral blood, collected 28 days after the second AZD1222 dose. CDR3 region: CASGWVPNPEVGPEAFF. DNA of the CDR3: TGCGCCAGCGGGTGGGTACCAAACCCCGAGGTAGGCCCGGAAGCTTTCTTT.